Listed below are T cell receptor beta chains from one sample, sequenced in a study of blood T cell repertoires in COVID-19. The assay was immunoSEQ multiplex PCR, and TCRdb's table has in-frame clones only and misses some. The sample shows 170,000 or so clones, around nine tenths of them seen only once. The source material was PBMCs or T cells enriched from blood (not recorded which). The receptors come from a woman in her 50s who had recovered from COVID-19. CDR3s include the opening cysteine and the closing phenylalanine or tryptophan. Each record gives: V gene, CDR3 protein.

v_gene: TRBV5-8; CDR3aa: CASSTDVGVLQPQHF
v_gene: TRBV10-3; CDR3aa: CAISPDRGYGYTF
v_gene: TRBV5-1; CDR3aa: CASSPGTGVIQETQYF
v_gene: TRBV11-2; CDR3aa: CASSLGRSYYGYTF
v_gene: TRBV10-3; CDR3aa: CAVRRGQSYEQYF
v_gene: TRBV5-1; CDR3aa: CASSLAKLNTEAFF
v_gene: TRBV2; CDR3aa: CASMTGSNTEAFF
v_gene: TRBV29-1; CDR3aa: CSVVTQGTNTEAFF
v_gene: TRBV5-4; CDR3aa: CASSLGPSDTQYF
v_gene: TRBV11-3; CDR3aa: CASSLTGGITDTQYF
v_gene: TRBV12-3/TRBV12-4; CDR3aa: CASTQGRQPQHF
v_gene: TRBV5-8; CDR3aa: CASSWGQGHNEQFF
v_gene: TRBV6-5; CDR3aa: CAIQESSYNSPLHF
v_gene: TRBV4-3; CDR3aa: CASSQDLQGSNQPQHF
v_gene: TRBV3-1/TRBV3-2; CDR3aa: CASSQDYQPQHF
v_gene: TRBV18; CDR3aa: CASSPRTGITDTQYF
v_gene: TRBV7-9; CDR3aa: CASSAWTGGQPQHF
v_gene: TRBV27; CDR3aa: CASSLWANSYNSPLHF
v_gene: TRBV2; CDR3aa: CASSRSYNEQFF
v_gene: TRBV21-1; CDR3aa: CASSLDRGCTEAFF
v_gene: TRBV4-2; CDR3aa: CASSQAVSRTGDEKLFF
v_gene: TRBV9; CDR3aa: CASSPYFSTDTQYF
v_gene: TRBV18; CDR3aa: CASSPQRARTSTDTQYF